This T cell receptor beta chain was obtained from a study of blood T cell repertoires in COVID-19. TCRdb keeps only in-frame clones here, not all; method: immunoSEQ multiplex PCR. The sample has over 250,000 clones, around 80% seen once; the top ten hold 4.1%. The sequence was collected from a man between 25 and 39 years old with acute COVID-19. The sample taken for sequencing was PBMCs or T cells enriched from blood (not recorded which).

CDR3 coding DNA: TGTGCCAGCATCCCGGTGACAGGGAGGAATTCACCCCTCCACTTT. This codes for CASIPVTGRNSPLHF. This chain links TRBV28 with TRBJ1-6; 7 positions agree with TRBD1. Trimming cost V 7 bases and J 7 bases; bases outside gene matches: 10. The germline gives CDR1 MDHEN, CDR2 SYDVKM. This CDR3 is built from 15 residues.